The 6 T cell receptor beta chains presented below share a single source sample, sequenced in a study of shared clonotypes between healthy human individuals. Only in-frame clones appear in the TCRdb table, and some are missing; sequencing was by immunoSEQ multiplex PCR. This sample carries under 600,000 clones, roughly four fifths of them seen once, and the ten largest clones take more than 10%. The sequencing input was PBMCs. Receptors were obtained from a woman in her thirties or forties in good health. Some clones in this sample may be carry-over from other donors' samples.

The chain uses TRBV10-3 and TRBJ2-5, with 12 positions matching TRBD1. Trimming took 6 bases from V and 4 from J; bases not matched to a gene: 3. This CDR3 contains 14 residues. Germline CDR1 reads ENHRY; CDR2 reads SYGVKD. DNA of the CDR3: TGTGCCATCAGACCGGGACAGGGGGCAGAGACCCAGTACTTC. As protein: CAIRPGQGAETQYF.

This clone was observed a few times. The rearrangement links TRBV28 to TRBJ2-3; 10 bases map to TRBD1. V trimming: 8 bases; J trimming: 4 bases; junction bases outside the gene matches: 3. Germline V CDR1 and CDR2: MDHEN, SYDVKM. The CDR3 is made up of 13 amino acids. The CDR3 sequence: CASGGTGADTQYF. The DNA of the CDR3 is TGTGCCAGCGGGGGGACAGGGGCAGATACGCAGTATTTT.

The chain links TRBV11-1 to TRBJ2-1; D is perhaps TRBD1 (5 bases). Germline V CDR1 and CDR2: SGHAT, FQDESV (reference sequence). The CDR3 covers 16 residues. Trimming took off 4 bases at V and 0 bases at J, with 13 bases between the two ends. CDR3 protein: CASSSFTGSSYNEQFF. CDR3 bases: TGTGCCAGCAGCTCGTTTACAGGTAGCTCCTACAATGAGCAGTTCTTC.

The chain has TRBV5-4 and TRBJ2-1; D is unresolved. CDR1 and CDR2 (germline): SGHNT, YYREEE (reference sequence). The CDR3 extends over 17 amino acids. Trimming removed 3 bases from V and 1 base from J, with 17 bases in between. The CDR3, as DNA: TGTGCCAGCAGCTCCGCCCGGGCATCGTTTTCCTACAATGAGCAGTTCTTC. Translating gives CASSSARASFSYNEQFF.

With regard to this clone: This likely came from a read error, as a far larger clone is one base away. CDR3 protein: CASSKKDTDAFF. The CDR3 DNA reads TGTGCCAGCAGCAAAAAGGACACTGACGCTTTCTTT. The V and J genes are TRBV28 and TRBJ1-1, with a possible D match to TRBD1 (5 bases). The CDR3 is made up of 12 amino acids. Germline V lookup: CDR1 MDHEN, CDR2 SYDVKM.

CDR3 nucleotide sequence: TGTGCCAGCAGTTATCGGCAGGAGAATCAGCCCCAGCATTTT. Its translation is CASSYRQENQPQHF. The chain has TRBV28 and TRBJ1-5; D is undetermined. This CDR3 spans 14 amino acids. Germline V CDR1 and CDR2: MDHEN, SYDVKM. The V end was cut by 4 bases, the J end by 4 bases, with 11 bases between.